This T cell receptor (beta chain) was recovered during a study of shared clonotypes between healthy human individuals. The wider study: Three CD4 naive, three CD4 memory, two CD8 naive and one CD8 memory plate were used per donor. Study-wide points: Rarefaction revealed incomplete sorted-subset sequencing despite large depth. A limitation of the genetic and exposure-history diversity represented arose from few donors.

Using immunoSEQ multiplex PCR, the repertoire was profiled, and TCRdb retains in-frame clones only, with some absent. The data contain about 1.1 million clones, around 77% of them singletons. This clone was picked up a small number of times. As yet, its antigen is unknown. A CD45RA+ naive subset and a CD45RA-negative memory subset were split from CD4+ cells. V shed 0 bases and J 1 base; nucleotides not matched to a gene: 8. Germline CDR1 reads LGHNA; CDR2 reads YNFKEQ. The CDR3 has 17 amino acids. The sequenced sample consisted of memory CD4+ T cells from PBMCs. As for subset: CD45RA-negative fraction. The chain employs TRBV4-2 and TRBJ2-7, with TRBD2 identical over 8 bases. The receptor was isolated from a young man in good health. Some clones in this sample may be carry-over from other donors' samples. Here the CDR3 reads CASSQDVPTSVSYEQYF. CDR3 DNA: TGTGCCAGCAGCCAAGACGTCCCGACTAGCGTTTCCTACGAGCAGTACTTC.